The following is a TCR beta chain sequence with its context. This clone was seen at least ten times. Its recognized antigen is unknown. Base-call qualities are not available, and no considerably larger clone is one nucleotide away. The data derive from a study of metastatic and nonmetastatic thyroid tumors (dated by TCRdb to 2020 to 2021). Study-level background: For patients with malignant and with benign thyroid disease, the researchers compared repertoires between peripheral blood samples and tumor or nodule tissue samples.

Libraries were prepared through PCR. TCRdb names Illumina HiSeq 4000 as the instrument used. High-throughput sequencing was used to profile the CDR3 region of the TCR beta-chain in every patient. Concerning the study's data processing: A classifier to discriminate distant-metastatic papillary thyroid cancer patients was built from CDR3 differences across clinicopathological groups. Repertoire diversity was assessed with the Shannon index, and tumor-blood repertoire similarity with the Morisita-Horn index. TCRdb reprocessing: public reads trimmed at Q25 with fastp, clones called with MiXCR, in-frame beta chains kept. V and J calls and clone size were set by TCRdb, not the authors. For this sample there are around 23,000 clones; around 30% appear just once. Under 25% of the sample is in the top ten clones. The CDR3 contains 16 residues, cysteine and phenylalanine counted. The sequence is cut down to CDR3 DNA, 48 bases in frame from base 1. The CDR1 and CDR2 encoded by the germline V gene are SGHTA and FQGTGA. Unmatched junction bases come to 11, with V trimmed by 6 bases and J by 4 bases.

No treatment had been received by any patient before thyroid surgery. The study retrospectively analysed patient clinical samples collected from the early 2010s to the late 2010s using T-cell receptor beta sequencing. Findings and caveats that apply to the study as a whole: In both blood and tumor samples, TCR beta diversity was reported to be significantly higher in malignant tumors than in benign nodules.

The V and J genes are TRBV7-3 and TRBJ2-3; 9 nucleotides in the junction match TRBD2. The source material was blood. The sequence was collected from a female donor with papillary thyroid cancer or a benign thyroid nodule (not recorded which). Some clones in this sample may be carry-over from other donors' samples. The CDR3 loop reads CASSPRGGGAPDTQYF. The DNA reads TGTGCCAGCAGTCCCAGGGGCGGGGGGGCCCCAGATACGCAGTATTTT.